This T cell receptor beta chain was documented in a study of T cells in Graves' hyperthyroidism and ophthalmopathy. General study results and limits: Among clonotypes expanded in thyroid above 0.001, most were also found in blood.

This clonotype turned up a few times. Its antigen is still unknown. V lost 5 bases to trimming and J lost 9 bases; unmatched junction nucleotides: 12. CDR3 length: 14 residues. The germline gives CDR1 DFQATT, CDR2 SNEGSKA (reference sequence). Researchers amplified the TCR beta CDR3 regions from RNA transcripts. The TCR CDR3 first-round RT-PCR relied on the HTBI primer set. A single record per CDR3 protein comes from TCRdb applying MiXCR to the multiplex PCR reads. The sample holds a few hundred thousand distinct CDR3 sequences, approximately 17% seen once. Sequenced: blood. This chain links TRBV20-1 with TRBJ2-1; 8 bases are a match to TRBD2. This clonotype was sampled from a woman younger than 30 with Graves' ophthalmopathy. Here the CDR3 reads CSAQASGGVLEQFF. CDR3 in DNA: TGCAGTGCTCAGGCGTCGGGGGGGGTTCTTGAGCAGTTCTTC.